The entry below describes one TCR beta chain. Its antigen is unknown. Base quality data are lacking; no much larger clone is found one base away. The data were obtained in a study of shared clonotypes between healthy human individuals (dated by TCRdb to the early 2020s). Broadly, across the study: Three men and a couple of women, aged 18 to 49 years, made up the cohort. Each donor's leukapheresis produced roughly between about 0.85 and 10 billion PBMCs. Blood TCR repertoires of several healthy adults were deeply sequenced to estimate repertoire size and the extent of clonotype sharing between individuals. For each donor, three plates each were used for CD4 naive and CD4 memory, two plates were used for CD8 naive, and one plate was used for CD8 memory. To increase sequencing depth and limit assay-specific biases, TCR repertoire library preparation and sequencing were carried out by different laboratories using diverse techniques. Findings and caveats that apply to the study as a whole: Sampling was restricted to blood, and TCR repertoires in tissue are likely to differ from TCR repertoires in blood. Rarefaction of sorted-subset datasets indicated incomplete sequencing despite the large sequencing depth. Across several donors, roughly 5.4% of naive CD4, roughly 3.8% of naive CD8, around 2.1% of memory CD4, and 0.4% to 0.45% of memory CD8 clonotypes were shared. Estimated clonotype richness was generally larger for naive than for memory subsets. Pairwise subsampling indicated that sequencing depth was expected to affect the degree of clonotype sharing among donors. Higher generation probabilities were observed for clonotypes shared by all four sorted-subset donors than for non-shared clonotypes. The small number of donors limited the genetic and exposure-history diversity represented.

The donors were healthy, HIV-negative adults with no recently reported acute infections or vaccinations. Only Caucasian adults living in Nashville, Tennessee, USA were represented among the donors. Magnetic negative selection was used to enrich CD4+ T cells, after which naive cells were positively selected on CD45RA and the negative fraction became the memory subset. Blood was obtained by leukapheresis, after which PBMCs were separated by Ficoll-Histopaque density gradient centrifugation and cryopreserved in liquid nitrogen vapor phase. Analytical flow cytometry was used to check the purity and quantity of every magnetically sorted T cell population. Genomic DNA was isolated from every sorted fraction and measured by UV absorbance on a Nanodrop 2000c. Trimming takes 7 bases from V and 0 bases from J, and the germline ends sit 13 bases apart. CDR1 and CDR2 are drawn from the germline V gene (reference sequence): MNHEY, SMNVEV. The CDR3 measures 14 amino acids from cysteine to phenylalanine. This entry keeps only the CDR3 DNA: 42 bases, framed from base 1.

Using the deep immunoSEQ assay, multiplex PCR amplified TCR CDR3 regions from genomic DNA. Extracted genomic DNA from each cell subset was spread evenly across all wells of several immunoSEQ 96-well plates, with each plate serving as a replicate. For sorted subsets, about 200 ng genomic DNA, equal to about 30,000 T cell genomes, was loaded into each replicate PCR. The purified libraries were quantified using a Qubit 3.0 fluorometer, sized with a Bioanalyzer 2100, and then quantified again using the KAPA Library Quantification kit. A separate single-read 150-cycle Illumina NextSeq 550 flow cell was used to sequence each immunoSEQ 96-well plate. The authors' analysis ran thus. Because the immunoSEQ output included only junctional sequences and no quality scores, the filtering could not be the same as the filtering used for full-length reads. To assign V/J genes and CDR3, sequences were annotated against IMGT germline references using PyIR, a Python wrapper for IgBLAST v1.9. Any read was removed if the V/J assignment was weak (E-value above 1e-6), the CDR3 was missing, or the read contained stop codons, out-of-frame junctions, or ambiguous translated residues. A V3J clonotype was defined by an identical inferred V gene, J gene, and CDR3 amino acid sequence. Percentage overlap between repertoires was calculated by dividing the number of shared unique clonotypes by the size of the smaller repertoire. Repertoire richness was assessed with RTK rarefaction, the Chao1 estimator, and Recon v2.1 estimates of unobserved clonotypes. OLGA was used to compute generation probabilities for all TCRbeta clonotypes that the gDNA method yielded from a handful of donors. TCRdb provides this immuneACCESS table in a form limited to in-frame rearrangements. Some clones are lacking; in checked studies, under half of them reflect an unresolved V gene, and why the rest are absent is not known. V and J calls and clone size follow that table, whereas D and trimming were derived from the DNA. Counted in this sample were millions of clones; over 85% of them appeared once. The ten largest clones add up to roughly 0.13% of the sample.

The receptor chain draws on TRBV27 and TRBJ2-7, with the D segment identity uncertain. This receptor was taken from a man between 18 and 35 years old in good health. The sequencing sample was made of naive CD4+ T cells sorted from blood. The cell subset or site label on this specimen signifies: CD45RA+ positively selected. DNA sequence: TGTGCCAGCAAGCCCTCTAGGCCCTCCTACGAGCAGTACTTC. This sequence encodes CASKPSRPSYEQYF.